Below, 16 T cell receptor beta chains from the same sample are listed, as sequenced in a study of blood T cell repertoires in COVID-19. Profiled with immunoSEQ multiplex PCR; TCRdb holds only in-frame clones, not every one. The sample lists hundreds of thousands of clones; roughly 83% were seen once. What was sequenced was peripheral blood. The source is a woman of 80 years or more with acute or convalescent COVID-19.

This clone was found a few times. V is TRBV19 and J is TRBJ1-5; D possibly corresponds to TRBD1 (5 bases). Germline CDR1 reads LNHDA; CDR2 reads SQIVND (reference sequence). The CDR3 has 17 amino acids. The V gene lost 5 bases and the J gene lost 2 bases, with 19 bases spanning the gap. CDR3 residues: CASSSAGQGSGNQPQHF. For the CDR3, the DNA is TGTGCCAGTAGTTCGGCGGGGCAGGGAAGTGGCAATCAGCCCCAGCATTTT.

The chain is built from TRBV5-4 and TRBJ2-1; 9 nucleotides line up with TRBD1. Trimming removed 4 bases from V and 1 base from J; junction bases left unmatched: 6. The CDR3 length is 16 residues. Germline-derived CDR1 and CDR2 are SGHNT and YYREEE (reference sequence). CDR3 sequence reads: CASSGRTGESYNEQFF. The CDR3 DNA follows: TGTGCCAGCAGCGGGAGGACAGGGGAATCCTACAATGAGCAGTTCTTC. Variable domain in full (rest from reference TRBV5-4 and TRBJ2-1): ETGVTQSPTHLIKTRGQQVTLRCSSQSGHNTVSWYQQALGQGPQFIFQYYREEENGRGNFPPRFSGLQFPNYSSELNVNALELDDSALYLCASSGRTGESYNEQFFGPGTRLTVL.

This chain links TRBV10-3 with TRBJ1-1, with D tentatively TRBD1 (5 bases). This CDR3 is 13 amino acids long. The ends were cut back, 6 bases at V and 1 base at J, with 9 bases in the middle. The germline V gene has CDR1 ENHRY and CDR2 SYGVKD. The chain's CDR3 is CAIRSGQNTEAFF. The CDR3, as DNA: TGTGCCATCAGGTCAGGACAGAACACTGAAGCTTTCTTT.

This chain connects TRBV2 to TRBJ1-5, with a tentative D call TRBD1 (6 bases). This CDR3 contains 17 residues. Trimming cost V 1 base and J 7 bases, with 20 bases left between them. From germline, CDR1 is SNHLY and CDR2 FYNNEI. CDR3 sequence: CASSEEPRGGVGQPQHF. The CDR3 DNA reads as TGTGCCAGCAGTGAAGAGCCCCGGGGGGGCGTGGGGCAGCCCCAGCATTTT.

This rearrangement joins TRBV24-1 to TRBJ1-2; D gene ambiguous. Germline V gene lookup returns CDR1 KGHDR and CDR2 SFDVKD. V shed 9 bases and J shed 4 bases, with 11 bases lying between them. This CDR3 spans 12 amino acids. The CDR3 region is CATSDPTYGYTF. DNA of the CDR3: TGTGCCACCTCAGATCCCACCTATGGCTACACCTTC.

This clone occurred a few times. The chain uses TRBV28 and TRBJ1-2; unclear D gene. V was clipped by 2 bases and J by 3 bases, with 7 bases between them. Germline CDR1 is MDHEN and CDR2 is SYDVKM. The length of the CDR3 is 13 residues. In DNA, the CDR3 is TGTGCCAGCAGTTTACAACAGTACTATGGCTACACCTTC. Translating it yields CASSLQQYYGYTF.

The chain recombines TRBV7-9 with TRBJ2-7; TRBD1 is a possible D gene (6 bases). CDR1 and CDR2 from the germline V gene are SEHNR and FQNEAQ (reference sequence). The CDR3 sequence is 13 residues long. V dropped 4 bases and J dropped 1 base, with 8 bases sitting between them. CDR3: CASSSDRSYEQYF. DNA for the CDR3: TGTGCCAGCAGCTCTGACAGGTCCTACGAGCAGTACTTC.

The chain joins TRBV2 to TRBJ1-2; the D gene is possibly TRBD1 (5 bases). The germline gives CDR1 SNHLY, CDR2 FYNNEI. Trimming pared 7 bases from V and 7 bases from J, leaving 13 bases between. The CDR3 sequence is 12 residues long. CDR3 sequence: CASTLGGGGYTF. The CDR3 nucleotides are TGTGCCAGCACCCTCGGGGGGGGTGGCTACACCTTC.

The count of this clone is one. The rearrangement uses TRBV5-4 and TRBJ1-4, with D maybe TRBD1 (5 bases). The CDR3 is made up of 13 amino acids. Germline CDR1 SGHNT, CDR2 YYREEE (reference sequence). Trimming left V 3 bases short and J 8 bases short, with 11 bases between. In DNA, the CDR3 is TGTGCCAGCAGCTCCCTTGGGGCGGAAAAACTGTTTTTT. It codes for CASSSLGAEKLFF. Full variable domain (rest looked up from reference TRBV5-4 and TRBJ1-4): ETGVTQSPTHLIKTRGQQVTLRCSSQSGHNTVSWYQQALGQGPQFIFQYYREEENGRGNFPPRFSGLQFPNYSSELNVNALELDDSALYLCASSSLGAEKLFFGSGTQLSVL.

The chain employs TRBV18 and TRBJ1-6, with 9 bases lining up with TRBD1. The CDR3 contains 15 residues. The V gene end was trimmed by 3 bases and the J gene end by 7 bases; junction bases not matched to a gene: 4. CDR1 is KGHSH, CDR2 LQKENI, per germline. In DNA form, the CDR3 reads TGTGCCAGCTCACCGGGGACAGGGTTAAATTCACCCCTCCACTTT. The encoded protein is CASSPGTGLNSPLHF.

The sample holds one count of this clone. The rearrangement uses TRBV7-8 and TRBJ1-5, with D unclear. Germline CDR1 reads SGHVS; CDR2 reads FQNEAQ. The V end lost 3 bases, the J end lost 5 bases, and 14 bases lay between the germline ends. This CDR3 region has 15 residues. The CDR3 loop is CASSLVSQAHQPQHF. Here the CDR3 DNA reads TGTGCCAGCAGCTTGGTATCCCAGGCCCATCAGCCCCAGCATTTT.

J is TRBJ1-1 and V is TRBV14; a possible D gene is TRBD1 (6 bases). Per germline, CDR1 SGHDN and CDR2 FVKESK. The V end was cut by 4 bases, the J end by 1 base, with 13 bases between. The CDR3 loop spans 15 amino acids. The CDR3 spells CASSLKGRGNTEAFF. CDR3 sequence (DNA): TGTGCCAGCAGCCTGAAAGGCAGGGGGAACACTGAAGCTTTCTTT.

V gene TRBV19 combines with J gene TRBJ1-2, with TRBD1 matching over 7 bases. The trim removed 9 bases at V and 4 bases at J, leaving 11 bases unmatched. The CDR3 totals 14 residues. The germline gives CDR1 LNHDA, CDR2 SQIVND (reference sequence). The CDR3 bases are TGTGCCAGCAGAGGGATGGGACAGCTCTATGGCTACACCTTC. Amino acids: CASRGMGQLYGYTF. Using reference TRBV19 and TRBJ1-2 for the parts outside the CDR3, the full variable domain is DGGITQSPKYLFRKEGQNVTLSCEQNLNHDAMYWYRQDPGQGLRLIYYSQIVNDFQKGDIAEGYSVSREKKESFPLTVTSAQKNPTAFYLCASRGMGQLYGYTFGSGTRLTVV.

The V gene is TRBV19, the J gene TRBJ1-2, with unresolved D. V dropped 2 bases and J dropped 7 bases, with 17 bases sitting between them. CDR1 LNHDA and CDR2 SQIVND come from the germline V gene (reference sequence). This CDR3 region has 15 residues. CDR3 DNA sequence: TGTGCCAGTAGTATAAGGAGTGTCAGCTTTTCTGGCTACACCTTC. Its protein product is CASSIRSVSFSGYTF.

This chain joins TRBV18 and TRBJ1-1; D uncertain. There are 16 residues in the CDR3. V was cut by 5 bases and J by 1 base, with 17 bases left in between. The germline V gene has CDR1 KGHSH and CDR2 LQKENI. CDR3 residues: CASSGLRAERNTEAFF. Written as DNA, the CDR3 is TGTGCCAGCTCAGGTTTGCGGGCGGAGAGGAACACTGAAGCTTTCTTT.

The genes are TRBV19 and TRBJ1-6, with TRBD1 as a possible D gene (5 bases). This CDR3 has 14 amino acids. Germline CDR1 LNHDA, CDR2 SQIVND (reference sequence). Trimming shortened V by 4 bases and J by 7 bases, and 11 bases separated the two germline ends. The chain's CDR3 is CASSRPGWNSPLHF. DNA for the CDR3: TGTGCCAGTAGTAGGCCAGGGTGGAATTCACCCCTCCACTTT.